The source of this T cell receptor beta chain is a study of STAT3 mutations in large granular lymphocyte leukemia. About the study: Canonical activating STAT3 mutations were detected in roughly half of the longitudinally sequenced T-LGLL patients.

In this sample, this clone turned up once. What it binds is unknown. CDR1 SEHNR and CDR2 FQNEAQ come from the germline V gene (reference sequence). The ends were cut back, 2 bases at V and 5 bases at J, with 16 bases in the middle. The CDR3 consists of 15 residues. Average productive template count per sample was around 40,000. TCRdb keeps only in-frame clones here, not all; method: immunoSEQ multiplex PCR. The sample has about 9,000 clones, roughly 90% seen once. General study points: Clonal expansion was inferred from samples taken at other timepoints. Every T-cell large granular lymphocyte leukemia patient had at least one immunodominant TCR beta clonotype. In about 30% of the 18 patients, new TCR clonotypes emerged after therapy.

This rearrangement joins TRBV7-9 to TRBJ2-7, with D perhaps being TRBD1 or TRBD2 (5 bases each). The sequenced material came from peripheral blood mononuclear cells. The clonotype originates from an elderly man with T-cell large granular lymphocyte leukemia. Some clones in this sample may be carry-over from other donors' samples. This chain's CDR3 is CASSLRSTRDHEQYF. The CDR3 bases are TGTGCCAGCAGCTTACGTTCCACCAGGGACCACGAGCAGTACTTC. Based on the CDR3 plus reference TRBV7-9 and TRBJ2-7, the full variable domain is DTGVSQNPRHKITKRGQNVTFRCDPISEHNRLYWYRQTLGQGPEFLTYFQNEAQLEKSRLLSDRFSAERPKGSFSTLEIQRTEQGDSAMYLCASSLRSTRDHEQYFGPGTRLTVT.